The rows below give T cell receptor beta chains drawn from one sample of a study of cytomegalovirus exposure and HLA in healthy donors. Profiled with immunoSEQ multiplex PCR; TCRdb holds only in-frame clones, not every one. Here the sample spans around 150,000 clones, roughly 90% being singletons. Sample: PBMCs. The receptors were sampled from a woman aged 18-29 years in good health and CMV-seropositive. The CDR3 runs from the conserved cysteine through the conserved F or W. A D gene is named only where the DNA matches it firmly. Clone size is shown for a subset of rows, as once, few, many or a class of expanded clone.

J gene | clone size | D gene | V gene | CDR3 protein | CDR3 DNA
TRBJ2-7 | - | - | TRBV10-1 | CASSESEGSFYEQYF | TGCGCCAGCAGTGAGTCGGAGGGGTCCTTTTACGAGCAGTACTTC
TRBJ2-2 | - | - | TRBV11-2 | CASSLDTEKLFF | TGTGCCAGCAGCTTAGACACGGAGAAGCTGTTTTTT
TRBJ1-1 | - | TRBD1 | TRBV5-1 | CASSPTGGRTEAFF | TGCGCCAGCAGCCCGACAGGGGGACGGACTGAAGCTTTCTTT
TRBJ2-7 | - | TRBD2 | TRBV4-2 | CASSPSPAGGPNEQYF | TGTGCCAGCAGCCCCTCCCCCGCGGGAGGGCCCAACGAGCAGTACTTC
TRBJ1-1 | - | - | TRBV5-1 | CASSLDGRGDTEAFF | TGCGCCAGCAGCTTGGACGGCAGGGGCGATACTGAAGCTTTCTTT
TRBJ2-7 | - | TRBD2 | TRBV30 | CAWRLAGERSHVEQYF | TGTGCCTGGAGGCTAGCGGGAGAAAGGAGTCACGTCGAGCAGTACTTC
TRBJ2-3 | - | TRBD1 | TRBV27 | CASGQDRGEWDHTDTQYF | TGTGCCAGCGGCCAGGACAGGGGAGAGTGGGACCACACAGATACGCAGTATTTT
TRBJ2-2 | - | - | TRBV6-4 | CASSATGTTGELFF | TGTGCCAGCAGTGCTACAGGGACGACCGGGGAGCTGTTTTTT
TRBJ1-3 | once | TRBD1 | TRBV5-6 | CASSGHTGGSGNTIYF | TGTGCCAGCAGCGGACATACAGGGGGCTCTGGAAACACCATATATTTT
TRBJ1-5 | - | TRBD1 | TRBV2 | CASTGRDRNQPQHF | TGTGCCAGCACGGGGCGGGACAGGAATCAGCCCCAGCATTTT
TRBJ2-1 | - | - | TRBV14 | CASSQELYNEQFF | TGTGCCAGCAGCCAAGAACTTTACAATGAGCAGTTCTTC
TRBJ2-7 | - | TRBD1 | TRBV5-1 | CASSPDRARPGEQYF | TGCGCCAGCAGCCCAGACAGGGCTCGACCCGGCGAGCAGTACTTC
TRBJ1-5 | - | - | TRBV28 | CASSLWGERRGGNQPQHF | TGTGCCAGCAGTTTATGGGGGGAAAGGCGGGGTGGCAATCAGCCCCAGCATTTT
TRBJ1-5 | - | TRBD1 | TRBV19 | CASTKQGNNQPQHF | TGTGCCAGTACCAAACAGGGGAACAATCAGCCCCAGCATTTT
TRBJ2-3 | - | - | TRBV28 | CASTKTSTTWLSTDTQYF | TGTGCCAGCACCAAAACCTCGACTACCTGGTTAAGCACAGATACGCAGTATTTT
TRBJ1-1 | - | - | TRBV10-3 | CAISESGLVRGRAFF | TGTGCCATCAGTGAGTCCGGTTTGGTGCGCGGTCGGGCTTTCTTT
TRBJ2-7 | - | - | TRBV7-8 | CASSVTSFYEQYF | TGTGCCAGCAGCGTTACTAGTTTCTACGAGCAGTACTTC